This TCR beta chain emerged from a study of regulatory T cells in long-lasting Graves disease. V was pared by 1 base and J by 3 bases, with 12 bases between. CDR1 and CDR2 (germline): MDHEN, SYDVKM. The CDR3 totals 16 residues. Arm-PCR of CDR3 regions and iRepertoire HTBI primers were used to build TCR beta libraries. TCRdb analysed the multiplex PCR reads with MiXCR anew, one entry per CDR3 protein. The sample consists of roughly 260,000 distinct CDR3 sequences, 15% to 20% of them appearing once. Study results and limitations: Reduced TCR diversity was observed in persistent Graves' patients versus newly diagnosed patients.

This clonotype has a count of ten or more. Its cognate antigen is unknown. Time point here: newly diagnosed GD, antithyroid drugs for less than 3 months. With RNA extracted from PBMCs as input, the TCR library was made. The authors drew patients from an endocrinology department in Xi'an, China. These sequences were also reported in another study, on T cells in Graves' hyperthyroidism and ophthalmopathy. That study reports: Graves' hyperthyroidism was deemed stable absent ophthalmopathy progression within 18 months.

The V gene is TRBV28, the J gene TRBJ2-2; D possibly matches TRBD1 or TRBD2 (5 bases each). This TCR came from a woman under 40 with Graves disease. The sequenced sample was peripheral blood mononuclear cells (PBMCs), obtained at new diagnosis, from a patient treated with antithyroid drugs. DNA for the CDR3: TGTGCCAGCAGTTTATTGGGCAGGGAGCACACCGGGGAGCTGTTTTTT. It is translated as CASSLLGREHTGELFF.